A selection of T cell receptor beta chains follows, all from one sample in a study of control samples from healthy donors and cancer patients. Produced via immunoSEQ multiplex PCR; TCRdb's table is partial and in-frame only. Altogether approximately 140,000 clones are present, approximately 93% being singletons, with the ten largest covering 5.5% to 7.5%. Sample: blood. These receptor sequences come from a young man in good health. Both conserved end residues are part of each CDR3. Each record gives: J gene, V gene, D gene, clone size, CDR3 protein, CDR3 DNA. D genes are given only for firm matches. Size is stated for part of the rows, as once, few or many counts, or as a class when the clone is expanded.

>TRBJ1-2|TRBV9|NA|NA
CASSVGETNYGYTF
TGTGCCAGCAGCGTAGGTGAGACAAACTATGGCTACACCTTC
>TRBJ2-1|TRBV19|TRBD2|NA
CASSLAGYNEQFF
TGTGCCAGTAGCCTAGCGGGATACAATGAGCAGTTCTTC
>TRBJ1-5|TRBV7-8|NA|NA
CASSLWAGEWEQPQHF
TGTGCCAGCAGCTTATGGGCAGGGGAATGGGAACAGCCCCAGCATTTT
>TRBJ2-4|TRBV5-1|NA|NA
CASSLEGGIQYF
TGCGCCAGCAGCTTGGAGGGGGGCATTCAGTACTTC
>TRBJ2-5|TRBV2|TRBD2|NA
CASSPSGGTYTQYF
TGTGCCAGCAGTCCGTCGGGGGGGACCTATACCCAGTACTTC
>TRBJ1-4|TRBV21-1|NA|NA
CASSKEGAKNGCEKLFF
TGTGCCAGCAGCAAAGAGGGGGCGAAGAATGGTTGTGAAAAACTGTTTTTT
>TRBJ2-7|TRBV7-2|NA|NA
CASGTGFYEQYF
TGTGCCAGCGGCACAGGGTTCTACGAGCAGTACTTC
>TRBJ2-1|TRBV6-6|TRBD2|NA
CASRLGLAGGNEQFF
TGTGCCAGCAGGCTCGGACTAGCGGGAGGCAATGAGCAGTTCTTC
>TRBJ1-5|TRBV19|NA|NA
CASRRGAANQPQHF
TGTGCCAGTAGGCGGGGGGCCGCCAATCAGCCCCAGCATTTT
>TRBJ2-7|TRBV2|NA|NA
CASSPKDFTYEQYF
TGTGCCAGCAGTCCCAAGGACTTTACCTACGAGCAGTACTTC
>TRBJ1-2|TRBV19|NA|NA
CASSIARQSYGYTF
TGTGCCAGTAGTATAGCTCGGCAGTCCTATGGCTACACCTTC
>TRBJ2-1|TRBV19|TRBD2|NA
CAVRGLAGIEQFF
TGTGCCGTACGGGGACTAGCGGGAATTGAGCAGTTCTTC
>TRBJ2-7|TRBV5-1|TRBD2|NA
CASSTRLAGHEQYF
TGCGCCAGCAGCACACGACTAGCTGGCCACGAGCAGTACTTC
>TRBJ2-5|TRBV30|NA|NA
CAWNQGWETQYF
TGTGCCTGGAATCAGGGTTGGGAGACCCAGTACTTC
>TRBJ1-1|TRBV27|NA|NA
CASSLFRGNTEAFF
TGTGCCAGCAGTTTGTTTCGGGGGAACACTGAAGCTTTCTTT
>TRBJ1-5|TRBV3-1/TRBV3-2|TRBD1|NA
CASSQFAGTGLGQPQHF
TGTGCCAGCAGCCAATTTGCCGGGACAGGTCTTGGTCAGCCCCAGCATTTT
>TRBJ2-3|TRBV28|NA|NA
CASSYGAPIDTQYF
TGTGCCAGCAGCTACGGGGCTCCCATAGATACGCAGTATTTT
>TRBJ1-2|TRBV10-3|TRBD1|NA
CAISGTDRVADYGYTF
TGTGCCATCAGTGGGACAGACAGGGTGGCTGACTATGGCTACACCTTC
>TRBJ1-5|TRBV28|NA|NA
CASSFNQPQHF
TGTGCCAGCAGTTTCAATCAGCCCCAGCATTTT
>TRBJ1-1|TRBV7-2|NA|NA
CASSPSPPREAFF
TGTGCCAGCAGCCCTTCCCCCCCTCGTGAAGCTTTCTTT
>TRBJ2-7|TRBV6-5|NA|NA
CASSRGTNGEQYF
TGTGCCAGCAGTAGAGGGACAAACGGGGAGCAGTACTTC
>TRBJ2-5|TRBV10-3|NA|NA
CAISPNSETQYF
TGTGCCATCAGTCCGAACTCAGAGACCCAGTACTTC
>TRBJ2-7|TRBV7-9|NA|NA
CASRGAGAAYEQYF
TGTGCCAGCAGGGGGGCAGGGGCGGCCTACGAGCAGTACTTC
>TRBJ1-6|TRBV10-3|NA|NA
CATTRDVVIPLHF
TGTGCCACAACCCGGGACGTGGTAATACCCCTCCACTTT
>TRBJ1-1|TRBV11-2|NA|NA
CASSLDRGSKAFF
TGTGCCAGCAGCTTAGATCGGGGCAGCAAAGCTTTCTTT
>TRBJ2-2|TRBV13|TRBD2|NA
CASSARTSGGAGGLFF
TGTGCCAGCAGCGCCAGGACTAGCGGGGGGGCCGGCGGGCTGTTTTTT
>TRBJ2-7|TRBV11-2|NA|NA
CASSLETGPVYEQYF
TGTGCCAGCAGCTTAGAGACGGGGCCCGTCTACGAGCAGTACTTC
>TRBJ1-6|TRBV6-5|NA|NA
CASRVTNSPLHF
TGTGCCAGCAGGGTGACTAATTCACCCCTCCACTTT
>TRBJ2-1|TRBV6-4|TRBD2|NA
CASSDGSGKWTNNEQFF
TGTGCCAGCAGTGATGGGAGCGGGAAATGGACTAACAATGAGCAGTTCTTC
>TRBJ1-2|TRBV20-1|NA|NA
CSVRTYGYTF
TGCAGTGTCAGAACTTATGGCTACACCTTC
>TRBJ2-5|TRBV4-1|TRBD2|NA
CASSQEMFPGGGKETQYF
TGCGCCAGCAGCCAAGAGATGTTCCCGGGAGGCGGTAAAGAGACCCAGTACTTC
>TRBJ1-5|TRBV15|NA|NA
CATSRDSQPQHF
TGTGCCACCAGCAGAGATAGTCAGCCCCAGCATTTT
>TRBJ1-5|TRBV7-2|NA|NA
CASSLVPFNQPQHF
TGTGCCAGCAGCTTAGTCCCTTTCAATCAGCCCCAGCATTTT
>TRBJ2-5|TRBV7-9|NA|NA
CASSSMGGETQYF
TGTGCCAGCAGCTCCATGGGTGGGGAGACCCAGTACTTC
>TRBJ1-1|TRBV6-5|NA|once
CASSPDRRVPEAFF
TGTGCCAGCAGTCCCGACAGGAGGGTCCCTGAAGCTTTCTTT
>TRBJ2-2|TRBV5-4|NA|NA
CASSDFSGSNTGELFF
TGTGCCAGCAGCGATTTTTCAGGGTCGAACACCGGGGAGCTGTTTTTT
>TRBJ2-7|TRBV6-2/TRBV6-3|TRBD2|NA
CASSYRRGISYEQYF
TGTGCCAGCAGTTACCGGCGGGGGATTTCCTACGAGCAGTACTTC
>TRBJ2-7|TRBV29-1|NA|NA
CSVEDEGFSYEQYF
TGCAGCGTTGAAGATGAGGGGTTCTCCTACGAGCAGTACTTC
>TRBJ1-4|TRBV5-5|TRBD1|NA
CASSFGGGRTNEKLFF
TGTGCCAGCAGCTTCGGAGGGGGCAGGACTAATGAAAAACTGTTTTTT
>TRBJ1-5|TRBV14|NA|NA
CASSPLGQPNQPQHF
TGTGCCAGCAGCCCACTCGGGCAGCCAAATCAGCCCCAGCATTTT
>TRBJ1-3|TRBV12-3/TRBV12-4|NA|NA
CASSPSLDTIYF
TGTGCCAGCAGTCCATCTCTAGACACCATATATTTT
>TRBJ2-3|TRBV5-1|NA|NA
CASSLSTDTQYF
TGCGCCAGCAGCCTAAGCACAGATACGCAGTATTTT
>TRBJ1-3|TRBV29-1|NA|NA
CSVAISGNTIYF
TGCAGCGTGGCCATCTCTGGAAACACCATATATTTT
>TRBJ2-7|TRBV5-5|NA|once
CASSLGVGVGSYEQYF
TGTGCCAGCAGCTTGGGCGTTGGTGTGGGCTCCTACGAGCAGTACTTC
>TRBJ1-3|TRBV7-6|TRBD1|NA
CASSRAPGQEIGNTIYF
TGTGCCAGCAGCCGCGCCCCCGGACAGGAGATTGGAAACACCATATATTTT
>TRBJ2-5|TRBV30|NA|NA
CAWSQGGDQETQYF
TGTGCCTGGAGCCAGGGGGGGGACCAAGAGACCCAGTACTTC
>TRBJ1-1|TRBV11-2|NA|NA
CASQKPAAVNTEAFF
TGTGCCAGCCAGAAGCCGGCGGCCGTGAACACTGAAGCTTTCTTT
>TRBJ2-7|TRBV3-1/TRBV3-2|TRBD2|NA
CASSQELPSGFYEQYF
TGTGCCAGCAGCCAAGAATTGCCTAGCGGGTTCTACGAGCAGTACTTC
>TRBJ1-2|TRBV6-1|NA|NA
CASSVEYAGEGGSYGYTF
TGTGCCAGCAGTGTTGAATATGCGGGGGAAGGAGGGAGCTATGGCTACACCTTC
>TRBJ1-5|TRBV19|NA|NA
CASGGWRNQPQHF
TGTGCCAGTGGGGGGTGGCGCAATCAGCCCCAGCATTTT
>TRBJ1-2|TRBV28|NA|NA
CASSSTLIGGANYGYTF
TGTGCCAGCAGTTCGACCTTGATCGGGGGTGCGAACTATGGCTACACCTTC
>TRBJ2-3|TRBV4-2|NA|NA
CASSQHPGQSPDTQYF
TGTGCCAGCAGCCAACACCCAGGACAGTCTCCGGATACGCAGTATTTT
>TRBJ2-2|TRBV7-3|NA|NA
CASSRYSRSGELFF
TGTGCCAGCAGCCGTTACTCTAGGTCCGGGGAGCTGTTTTTT
>TRBJ1-1|TRBV12-2|NA|NA
CASRLQGGRCYTEAFF
TGTGCAAGTCGCCTCCAGGGGGGGAGATGTTACACTGAAGCTTTCTTT
>TRBJ2-7|TRBV5-1|NA|NA
CASSSYGLSSYEQYF
TGCGCCAGCAGCTCGTATGGACTGTCCTCCTACGAGCAGTACTTC
>TRBJ1-1|TRBV2|NA|NA
CASSEEGFNTEAFF
TGTGCCAGCAGTGAGGAAGGTTTTAACACTGAAGCTTTCTTT
>TRBJ1-1|TRBV10-2|NA|NA
CASSEYGPNTEAFF
TGCGCCAGCAGTGAATACGGTCCGAACACTGAAGCTTTCTTT
>TRBJ1-1|TRBV30|NA|NA
CAWSVDWGRTEAFF
TGTGCCTGGAGTGTAGACTGGGGGAGGACTGAAGCTTTCTTT